The T cell receptor (beta chain) under discussion was sequenced for a study of blood T cell repertoires in COVID-19. Study information: Samples taken during acute and convalescent COVID-19 were collected in the United States, Italy and Spain. In each case, the material was cDNA or gDNA derived from T cells, B-cell-depleted T cells, or PBMCs.

Losses at the gene ends were 5 bases for V and 8 bases for J; bases not matched to a gene: 7. The CDR3 contains 14 residues. From germline, CDR1 is SNHLY and CDR2 FYNNEI. TCRdb's table, derived via immunoSEQ multiplex PCR, lists solely in-frame clones and lacks some. The data show under 300,000 clones, roughly 90% seen once. This receptor was identified in a man aged 60-69 years with acute or convalescent COVID-19. The specimen was peripheral blood. This sequence joins TRBV2 and TRBJ2-2; 8 bases agree with TRBD2. Written as DNA, the CDR3 is TGTGCCAGCAGTCTGAAAGCGGGAGAAGGGGAGCTGTTTTTT. Translating it yields CASSLKAGEGELFF.